The present entry profiles one TCR beta chain with its context. What it recognizes is unknown. The data were taken from a study of blood T cells in healthy people across ages. V dropped 8 bases and J dropped 8 bases, with 23 bases sitting between them. The germline V gene has CDR1 SNHLY and CDR2 FYNNEI. CDR3 length: 15 residues. The second PCR ran about 7 to 12 cycles with a sample-barcoded 5' primer and J-beta primers. Unique molecular identifiers of 12 random nucleotides labeled each cDNA. MiXCR was run by TCRdb on the 5' RACE reads, yielding one entry per CDR3 protein. The repertoire has roughly 700,000 distinct CDR3 sequences, around 48% of them found once; the top ten carry approximately 32%. Findings of the study overall: With age, beta diversity per million T cells declined roughly linearly, significantly by 40.

V is TRBV2 and J is TRBJ2-3; D perhaps matches TRBD2 (6 bases). The sample comprised blood. This receptor was obtained from a woman in her fifties or sixties in good health. The CDR3 DNA follows: TGTGCCAGCCGCTTGGAGGAGGGTACCCGTGGTACGCAGTATTTT. It specifies CASRLEEGTRGTQYF.